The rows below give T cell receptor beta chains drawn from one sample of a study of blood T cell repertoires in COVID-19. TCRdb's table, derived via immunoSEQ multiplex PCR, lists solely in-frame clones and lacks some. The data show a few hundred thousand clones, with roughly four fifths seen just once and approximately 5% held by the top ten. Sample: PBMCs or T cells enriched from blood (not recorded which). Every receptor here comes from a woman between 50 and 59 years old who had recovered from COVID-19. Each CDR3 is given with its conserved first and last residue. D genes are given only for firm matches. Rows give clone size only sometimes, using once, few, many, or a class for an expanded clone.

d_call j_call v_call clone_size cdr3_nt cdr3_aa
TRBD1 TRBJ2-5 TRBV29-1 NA TGCAGCGTTGGTTTGGGACAGGGTTTAGAGACCCAGTACTTC CSVGLGQGLETQYF
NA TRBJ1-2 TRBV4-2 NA TGTGCCAGCAGCCAAGAGTCACGACAGGGCTACACCTTC CASSQESRQGYTF
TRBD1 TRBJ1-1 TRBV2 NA TGTGCCAGCAGGATACAGGGGGCAACTGAAGCTTTCTTT CASRIQGATEAFF
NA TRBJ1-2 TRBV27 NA TGTGCCAGCAGCCGAGGGGGGGCGTGGGACTATGGCTACACCTTC CASSRGGAWDYGYTF
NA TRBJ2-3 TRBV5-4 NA TGTGCCAGCAGCTTGGGGGGAGTTTCGGCGGCAGATACGCAGTATTTT CASSLGGVSAADTQYF
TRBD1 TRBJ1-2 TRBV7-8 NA TGTGCCAGCAGCCCCGACAGGGTTTCGTGGGGCTACACCTTC CASSPDRVSWGYTF
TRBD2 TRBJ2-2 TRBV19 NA TGTGCCAGTAGTAACCGAGCGGGAGGGCCGAACACCGGGGAGCTGTTTTTT CASSNRAGGPNTGELFF
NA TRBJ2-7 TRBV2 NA TGTGCCAGCAGCCCAAACCTTAGCGCCTACGAGCAGTACTTC CASSPNLSAYEQYF
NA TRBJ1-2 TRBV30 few TGTGCCTGGAGTGTACTAGTAGGGTCCGCGGGCTACACCTTC CAWSVLVGSAGYTF
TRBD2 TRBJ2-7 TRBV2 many TGTGCCAGCAGTTCACACGGGGGGGTCTACGAGCAGTACTTC CASSSHGGVYEQYF
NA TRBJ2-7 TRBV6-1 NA TGTGCCAGCAGTGACACAGGGAACTACGAGCAGTACTTC CASSDTGNYEQYF
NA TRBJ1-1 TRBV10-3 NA TGTGCCATCAGTACCGGGGGACTTTCCACTGAAGCTTTCTTT CAISTGGLSTEAFF
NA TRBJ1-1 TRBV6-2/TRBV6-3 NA TGTGCCAGCAGTTACTCGGGGGGAGCTTTCTTT CASSYSGGAFF
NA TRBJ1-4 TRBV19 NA TGTGCCAGTAGTCCGCGGACAGCCGAAAAACTGTTTTTT CASSPRTAEKLFF
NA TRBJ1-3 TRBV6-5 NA TGTGCCTATTCGGGGGGAACTGGAAACACCATATATTTT CAYSGGTGNTIYF
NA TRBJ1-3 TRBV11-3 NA TGTGCCAGCAGCTTAGACCCGTGGGGGCCTGGAAACACCATATATTTT CASSLDPWGPGNTIYF
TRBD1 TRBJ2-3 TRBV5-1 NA TGCGCCAGCACCCGACAGGGGTTCACAGATACGCAGTATTTT CASTRQGFTDTQYF